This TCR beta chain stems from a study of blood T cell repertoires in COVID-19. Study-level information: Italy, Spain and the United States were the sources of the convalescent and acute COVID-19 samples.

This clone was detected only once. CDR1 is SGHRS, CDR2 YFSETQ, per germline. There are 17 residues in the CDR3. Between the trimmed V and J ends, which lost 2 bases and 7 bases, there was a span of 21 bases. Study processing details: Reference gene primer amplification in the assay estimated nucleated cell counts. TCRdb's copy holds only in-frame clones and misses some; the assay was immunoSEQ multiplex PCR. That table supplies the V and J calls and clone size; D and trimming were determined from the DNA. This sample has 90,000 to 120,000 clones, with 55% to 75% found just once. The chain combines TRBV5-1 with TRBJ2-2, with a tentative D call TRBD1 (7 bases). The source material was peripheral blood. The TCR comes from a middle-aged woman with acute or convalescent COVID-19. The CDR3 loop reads CASSFRTGEGGNGELFF. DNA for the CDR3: TGCGCCAGCAGCTTCCGGACAGGTGAAGGAGGGAACGGGGAGCTGTTTTTT.